This T cell receptor beta chain was retrieved from a study of blood T cells in healthy people across ages. General study findings and limits: Reliance upon unsorted PBMCs precluded definitive naive versus antigen-experienced comparison. Whereas aged donors had fewer naive CD4+ cells, long-lived donors had more of them and higher diversity.

It was with a sample-barcoded 5' primer and a J-beta primer mix that a second PCR of roughly 7 to 12 cycles was run. No fewer than 3 million CDR3-containing paired-end reads came from each sample. Each CDR3 protein gets one entry after TCRdb re-called the 5' RACE reads with MiXCR. Of just over 800,000 distinct CDR3 sequences in the sample, approximately 67% were seen once. There were healthy Caucasian individuals from Russia, aged about 6 to 90, serving as donors. Concerning this clonotype itself: The target antigen is unknown.

In germline, CDR1 is MNHEY, CDR2 SVGEGT. The CDR3 totals 15 residues. V gave up 4 bases and J gave up 4 bases, with 16 bases separating them. The V call is TRBV6-2 or TRBV6-3, the J call TRBJ2-5; possibly TRBD1 for D (6 bases). Sample: blood. The TCR sequence derives from a man aged 30-40 years in good health. The CDR3 loop reads CASSSVTQGRETQYF. The CDR3 nucleotides read TGTGCCAGCAGTTCGGTCACACAGGGTCGAGAGACCCAGTACTTC.